Presented here are 4 T cell receptor beta chains from one specimen sequenced in a study of regulatory T cells. Regarding the study as a whole: Regulatory T cells from CD3G-deficient patients were less diverse than autologous conventional CD4+ cells and control regulatory cells.

Amplification used 52 TRBV primers and 13 TRBJ primers. The protocol was immunoSEQ multiplex PCR, while the TCRdb copy is restricted to in-frame clones and leaves out a portion. The sample includes about 6,100 clones, 75% to 90% of them seen just once. No cognate antigen is known for these TCRs. The sequenced sample was CD4+ Tregs sorted from blood. These receptors originate from a person under 30 with CD3G deficiency.

The chain has TRBV7-2 and TRBJ2-1; TRBD2 agrees at 8 bases. The V gene's germline CDR1 is SGHTA and CDR2 FQGNSA. The V gene end was trimmed by 2 bases and the J gene end by 7 bases; junction bases not matched to a gene: 13. There are 17 residues in the CDR3. The CDR3 nucleotides read TGTGCCAGCAGCTTACGAGTAGCGGGATGGGGTTGGAATGAGCAGTTCTTC. It is translated as CASSLRVAGWGWNEQFF.

This clone has just one count. The J gene is TRBJ1-4, the V gene TRBV28; D ambiguous. Germline lookup yields CDR1 MDHEN and CDR2 SYDVKM. CDR3 length: 13 amino acids. Trimming took off 3 bases at V and 4 bases at J, with 6 bases between the two ends. The CDR3 DNA sequence: TGTGCCAGCAGTTTCCAGCTTAATGAAAAACTGTTTTTT. It yields the protein CASSFQLNEKLFF.

The chain carries TRBV10-3 and TRBJ1-4; TRBD1 might be the D (5 bases). With 4 bases removed from V and 10 bases from J, the gap between germline ends came to 13 bases. CDR1 and CDR2 (germline): ENHRY, SYGVKD. CDR3 size: 13 residues. CDR3 in DNA: TGTGCCATCAGTGCCGGGACCAGTGGAAAACTGTTTTTT. This codes for CAISAGTSGKLFF.

The chain joins TRBV10-3 to TRBJ2-1; 10 bases line up with TRBD1. Trimming cost V 7 bases and J 8 bases; bases outside gene matches: 5. The germline V gene encodes CDR1 ENHRY and CDR2 SYGVKD. The CDR3 loop spans 13 amino acids. CDR3 loop: CAINRDRGDEQFF. DNA of the CDR3: TGTGCCATCAACCGGGACAGGGGCGATGAGCAGTTCTTC.